This entry lists 16 T cell receptor beta chains sequenced from one sample in a study of cytomegalovirus exposure and HLA in healthy donors. Profiling relied on immunoSEQ multiplex PCR, and the TCRdb table lists in-frame clones only, not all of them. The table records fewer than 250,000 clones, approximately 85% of them present only once. Source material: PBMCs. All receptors derive from a young woman in good health and CMV-seronegative.

This clone was seen a handful of times. The chain uses TRBV11-2 and TRBJ2-7; weak D call: TRBD2 (5 bases). V was pared by 2 bases and J by 5 bases, with 16 bases between. Germline CDR1 SGHAT, CDR2 FQNNGV. This CDR3 is built from 15 residues. The CDR3 DNA sequence: TGTGCCAGCAGCTTATGGACTCCGGGCCCCGACGAGCAGTACTTC. The encoded protein is CASSLWTPGPDEQYF.

The rearrangement links TRBV6-5 to TRBJ2-7; TRBD2 aligns across 8 bases. This CDR3 is 14 amino acids long. From germline, CDR1 is MNHEY and CDR2 SVGAGI. Trimming removed 6 bases from V and 6 bases from J; junction bases left unmatched: 10. This CDR3 is CASRDSGGAREQYF. CDR3 nucleotides: TGTGCCAGCAGAGATTCCGGGGGGGCCCGCGAGCAGTACTTC.

As regards this clone: Other DNA sequences in the sample encode the same CDR3. The V gene is TRBV27, the J gene TRBJ2-3; a possible D gene is TRBD2 (7 bases). Germline CDR1 is MNHEY and CDR2 is SMNVEV (reference sequence). V dropped 4 bases and J dropped 3 bases, with 14 bases sitting between them. This CDR3 contains 15 residues. The CDR3 DNA sequence: TGTGCCAGCAGTTCAACGGGGGGCCGAACAGATACGCAGTATTTT. As protein: CASSSTGGRTDTQYF.

The chain has TRBV27 and TRBJ2-1; D perhaps matches TRBD2 (6 bases). V was shortened by 7 bases and J by 8 bases, with 12 bases between the two germline ends. The CDR3 has 12 residues. Germline V gives CDR1 MNHEY, CDR2 SMNVEV (reference sequence). In DNA, the CDR3 is TGTGCCAGCATTGGGGGGTGGCATGAGCAGTTCTTC. The encoded protein is CASIGGWHEQFF.

J is TRBJ2-1 and V is TRBV2; perhaps TRBD2 as D (6 bases). CDR1 is SNHLY, CDR2 FYNNEI, per germline. This CDR3 region has 14 residues. Trimming shortened V by 1 base and J by 6 bases, and 10 bases separated the two germline ends. The CDR3: CASSEDRRVNEQFF. CDR3 coding DNA: TGTGCCAGCAGTGAAGACAGGAGGGTCAATGAGCAGTTCTTC. Using reference TRBV2 and TRBJ2-1 for the parts outside the CDR3, the full variable domain is EPEVTQTPSHQVTQMGQEVILRCVPISNHLYFYWYRQILGQKVEFLVSFYNNEISEKSEIFDDQFSVERPDGSNFTLKIRSTKLEDSAMYFCASSEDRRVNEQFFGPGTRLTVL.

The rearrangement links TRBV4-1 to TRBJ2-7, with 8 nucleotides matching TRBD1. V dropped 2 bases and J dropped 4; count of bases not matched to a gene: 1. This CDR3 region has 13 residues. Germline lookup yields CDR1 MGHRA and CDR2 YSYEKL. The chain's CDR3 is CASSQQGAYEQYF. The CDR3, as DNA: TGCGCCAGCAGCCAACAGGGGGCATACGAGCAGTACTTC.

The gene calls are TRBV7-2 and TRBJ2-7; TRBD2 matches 10 bases. This CDR3 is 13 amino acids long. The junction had 1 base not matched to a gene; V was cut back by 6 bases and J by 2 bases. Per the germline V gene, CDR1 is SGHTA and CDR2 is FQGNSA. CDR3: CASRGLAPYEQYF. The CDR3 DNA reads as TGTGCCAGCAGGGGACTAGCGCCCTACGAGCAGTACTTC.

The chain carries TRBV6-1 and TRBJ2-7; TRBD1 agrees at 10 bases. Unmatched junction bases numbered 9, after V lost 7 bases and J lost 6 bases. This CDR3 is 14 amino acids long. Germline V lookup: CDR1 MNHNS, CDR2 SASEGT. The CDR3, as DNA: TGTGCCAGCATCCAATCGACAGGGGGCGGCGAGCAGTACTTC. This translates into CASIQSTGGGEQYF.

J is TRBJ1-3 and V is TRBV29-1, with TRBD1 matching over 7 bases. The germline CDR1 and CDR2 sequences are SQVTM and ANQGSEA. The CDR3 is 13 amino acids. J was trimmed by 1 base and V by 7 bases; bases with no gene match: 4. The CDR3 protein is CSAVRGSGNTIYF. For the CDR3, the DNA is TGCAGCGCCGTCAGGGGGTCTGGAAACACCATATATTTT.

The chain uses TRBV5-6 and TRBJ1-5; weak D call: TRBD1 (5 bases). V was clipped by 0 bases and J by 10 bases, with 14 bases between them. Germline CDR1 and CDR2: SGHDT and YYEEEE. This CDR3 has 14 amino acids. CDR3 DNA: TGTGCCAGCAGCTTGGCCGGGGGAAGCGTTCCCCAGCATTTT. Its protein is CASSLAGGSVPQHF.

The chain recombines TRBV10-3 with TRBJ2-5, with TRBD2 as a possible D gene (6 bases). The CDR3 is made up of 15 amino acids. V was pared by 10 bases and J by 1 base, with 19 bases between. The V gene's germline CDR1 is ENHRY and CDR2 SYGVKD. Written as DNA, the CDR3 is TGTGCCACCCGAAGGGGTTACGGGAGCCAAGAGACCCAGTACTTC. Protein product: CATRRGYGSQETQYF.

The sample holds a few counts of this clone. The chain couples TRBV5-1 to TRBJ2-7; 9 bases are shared with TRBD1. With V trimmed by 4 bases and J by 3 bases, 8 bases remained unmatched. The germline CDR1 and CDR2 sequences are SGHRS and YFSETQ. CDR3 length: 15 amino acids. The CDR3, as DNA: TGCGCCAGCAGCGAACAGGGGGCGGGGGTCTACGAGCAGTACTTC. As protein: CASSEQGAGVYEQYF.

The genes are TRBV19 and TRBJ2-1; 12 positions agree with TRBD2. This CDR3 is 15 amino acids long. Trimming cost V 6 bases and J 7 bases; bases outside gene matches: 7. Germline-derived CDR1 and CDR2 are LNHDA and SQIVND (reference sequence). The CDR3 spells CASSAGTSGLNEQFF. For the CDR3, the DNA is TGTGCCAGTAGCGCCGGGACTAGCGGGCTGAATGAGCAGTTCTTC.

The CDR3 is CASSWNGVNYGYTF. DNA for the CDR3: TGTGCCAGCAGCTGGAACGGGGTTAACTATGGCTACACCTTC. This rearrangement joins TRBV5-4 to TRBJ1-2; D is unresolved. CDR1 and CDR2 (germline): SGHNT, YYREEE (reference sequence). V was clipped by 3 bases and J by 1 base, with 10 bases between them. The CDR3 covers 14 residues.

The chain recombines TRBV6-1 with TRBJ1-2; 8 bases are shared with TRBD1. Germline V gene data show CDR1 as MNHNS and CDR2 as SASEGT. This CDR3 has 17 amino acids. The ends lost 2 bases at V and 8 bases at J; junction bases unmatched: 16. The CDR3, as DNA: TGTGCCAGCAGTGAAACCGGGACAGGTCGTTTCAGTCGCGGCTACACCTTC. It specifies CASSETGTGRFSRGYTF.

This chain uses TRBV5-4 with TRBJ2-3; TRBD2 matches 12 bases. V was pared by 4 bases and J by 1 base, with 10 bases of the junction left unmatched. Germline V gives CDR1 SGHNT, CDR2 YYREEE (reference sequence). CDR3 length: 18 residues. CDR3 DNA: TGTGCCAGCAGCGTCCCTAGCGGGGGGGCGTGGGGCACAGATACGCAGTATTTT. Translating gives CASSVPSGGAWGTDTQYF.